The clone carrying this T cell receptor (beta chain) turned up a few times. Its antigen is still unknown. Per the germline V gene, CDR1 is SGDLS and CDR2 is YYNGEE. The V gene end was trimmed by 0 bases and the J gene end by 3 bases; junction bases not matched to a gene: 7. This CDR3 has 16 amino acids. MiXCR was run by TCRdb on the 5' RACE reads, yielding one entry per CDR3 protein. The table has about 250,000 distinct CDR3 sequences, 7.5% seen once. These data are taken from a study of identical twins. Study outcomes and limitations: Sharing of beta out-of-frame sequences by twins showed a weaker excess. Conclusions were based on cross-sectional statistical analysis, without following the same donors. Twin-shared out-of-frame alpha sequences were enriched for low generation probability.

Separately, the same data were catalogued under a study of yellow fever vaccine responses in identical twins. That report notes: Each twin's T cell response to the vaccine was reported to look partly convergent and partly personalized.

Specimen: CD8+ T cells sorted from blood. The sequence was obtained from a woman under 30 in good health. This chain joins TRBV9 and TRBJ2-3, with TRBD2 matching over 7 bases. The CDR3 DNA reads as TGTGCCAGCAGCGTAGACGGGGGGTTGGGTACAGATACGCAGTATTTT. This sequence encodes CASSVDGGLGTDTQYF.